This record looks at one T cell receptor beta chain sequence and its context. The antigen it recognizes is unknown. There are no base qualities to consult, and no much larger clone falls within one base. CDR3 length: 14 amino acids, cysteine to valine. Only the CDR3 portion is preserved as DNA: 42 bases, with reading frame beginning at the first base. Reading the germline V gene gives CDR1 MNHEY and CDR2 SVGEGT. Relative to germline, V is 4 bases shorter and J is 2 bases shorter, with 12 bases between their ends. Whole blood was collected in K2EDTA tubes by collaborating institutions according to the institutions' own protocols. For TCRbeta analysis, collaborators shipped samples as frozen whole blood, isolated PBMCs, or DNA extracted from either of those sample types. These data originate in a study of blood T cell repertoires in COVID-19 (dated by TCRdb to the early 2020s). Study-wide context: Samples from collaborators originated in the United States, Italy and Spain and spanned both the acute and convalescent phases of COVID-19. Where HLA class I and class II types were available, the types were taken from metadata supplied by the sample provider, not from assay-based typing. The samples were drawn from two sources: the first 160 participants of the ongoing ImmuneRACE study, and some 1,300 subjects contributed by 6 global collaborators. Deeply sampled blood TCRbeta repertoires from subjects exposed to, actively infected with, or recovered from COVID-19 were included in the dataset. Sample metadata almost always included a de-identified subject ID, COVID-19 status, age in years and sex. The material from the prospective study consisted of cDNA or gDNA derived from T cells, B-cell-depleted T cells, or PBMCs. The repertoires were released in a freely available public database intended as a resource for research on the immune response to SARS-CoV-2. Study-wide conclusions, independent of this receptor: Clinical and demographic metadata were provided uncurated, with the amount varying by source and participant.

TCRbeta CDR3 regions were amplified from genomic DNA by means of the immunoSEQ Assay, a bias-controlled multiplex PCR. Processing in the source paper ran as follows. The number of nucleated cells in each sample was estimated by amplification of reference gene primers within the assay. Sequence reads were collapsed and filtered to measure the absolute abundance of every unique TCRbeta CDR3 rearrangement. For each sample, productive Simpson clonality was calculated as the square root of Simpson's diversity index over productive rearrangements. Imported from immuneACCESS, the table was reduced by TCRdb to in-frame sequences with V and J called. These copies leave out some clones; in studies compared against another copy, an unresolved V gene accounts for under half, and the cause of the remainder is not known. The DNA gave D and trimming, while V, J and clone size come from that table. In this sample the table shows some 260,000 clones, roughly 84% of which occur a single time. The ten largest clones represent approximately 4% of the sample.

The chain is assembled from TRBV6-2 or TRBV6-3 and TRBJ2-7; the D segment could be TRBD2, given 6 matching bases. Sequenced: peripheral blood. The source of this sequence is a woman in her thirties or forties with active or convalescent COVID-19. The encoded CDR3 is CASSWGRLAYEQYV. Read as DNA, the sequence is TGTGCCAGCAGTTGGGGGAGACTAGCCTACGAGCAGTACGTC.